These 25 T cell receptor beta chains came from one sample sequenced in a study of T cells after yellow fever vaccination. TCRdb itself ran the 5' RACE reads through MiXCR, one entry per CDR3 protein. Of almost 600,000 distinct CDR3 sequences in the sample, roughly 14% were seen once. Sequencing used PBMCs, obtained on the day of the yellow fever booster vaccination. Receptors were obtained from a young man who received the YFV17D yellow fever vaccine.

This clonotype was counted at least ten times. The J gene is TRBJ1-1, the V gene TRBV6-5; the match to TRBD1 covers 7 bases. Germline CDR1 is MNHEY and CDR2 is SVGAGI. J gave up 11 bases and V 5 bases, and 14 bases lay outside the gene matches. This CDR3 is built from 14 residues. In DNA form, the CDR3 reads TGTGCCAGCAGTACCACGAGACAGGGTAGTTTTGCTTTCTTT. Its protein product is CASSTTRQGSFAFF.

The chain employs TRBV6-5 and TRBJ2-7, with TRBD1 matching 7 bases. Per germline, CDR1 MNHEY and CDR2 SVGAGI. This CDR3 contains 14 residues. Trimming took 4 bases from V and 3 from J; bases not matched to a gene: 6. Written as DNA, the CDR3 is TGTGCCAGCAGTTCCCCGGGACAGTACTACGAGCAGTACTTC. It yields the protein CASSSPGQYYEQYF.

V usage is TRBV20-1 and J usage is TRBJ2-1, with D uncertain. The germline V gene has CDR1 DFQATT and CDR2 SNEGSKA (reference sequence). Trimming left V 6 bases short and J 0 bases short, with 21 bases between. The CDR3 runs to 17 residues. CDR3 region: CSASDWASLSSYNEQFF. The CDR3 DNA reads TGCAGTGCAAGTGACTGGGCGAGTTTGAGCTCCTACAATGAGCAGTTCTTC.

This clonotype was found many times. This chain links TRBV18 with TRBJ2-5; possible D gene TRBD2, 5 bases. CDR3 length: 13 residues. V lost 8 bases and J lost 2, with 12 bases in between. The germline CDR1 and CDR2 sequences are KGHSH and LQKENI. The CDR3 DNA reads TGTGCCAGCAGCCCAGGACTGCAAGAGACCCAGTACTTC. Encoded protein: CASSPGLQETQYF.

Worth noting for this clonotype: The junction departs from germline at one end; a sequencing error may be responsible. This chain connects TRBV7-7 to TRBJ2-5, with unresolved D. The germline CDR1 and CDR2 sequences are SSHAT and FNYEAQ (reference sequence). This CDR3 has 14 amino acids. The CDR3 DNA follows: TGTGCTAGCAGCTTAGAGTCTTTACAAGAGGCCCAGTACTTC. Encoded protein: CASSLESLQEAQYF.

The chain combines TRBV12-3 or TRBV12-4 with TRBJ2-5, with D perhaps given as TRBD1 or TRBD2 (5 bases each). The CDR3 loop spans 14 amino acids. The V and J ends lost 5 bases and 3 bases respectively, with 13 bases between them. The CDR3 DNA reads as TGTGCCAGCAGTACCGAGGGGCTCAAAGAGACCCAGTACTTC. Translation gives CASSTEGLKETQYF.

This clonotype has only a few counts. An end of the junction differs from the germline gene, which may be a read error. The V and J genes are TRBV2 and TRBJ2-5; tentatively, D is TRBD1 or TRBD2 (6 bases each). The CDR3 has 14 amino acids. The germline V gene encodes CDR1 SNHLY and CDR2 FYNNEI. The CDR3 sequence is CASGDRGLGWTQYF. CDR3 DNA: TGTGCCAGCGGTGATCGGGGGCTCGGGTGGACCCAGTACTTC.

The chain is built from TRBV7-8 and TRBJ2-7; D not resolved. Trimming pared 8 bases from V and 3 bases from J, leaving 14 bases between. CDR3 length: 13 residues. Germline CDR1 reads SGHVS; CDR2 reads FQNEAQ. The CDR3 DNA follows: TGTGCCAGCCCAAACGGGTTATACTACGAGCAGTACTTC. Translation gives CASPNGLYYEQYF.

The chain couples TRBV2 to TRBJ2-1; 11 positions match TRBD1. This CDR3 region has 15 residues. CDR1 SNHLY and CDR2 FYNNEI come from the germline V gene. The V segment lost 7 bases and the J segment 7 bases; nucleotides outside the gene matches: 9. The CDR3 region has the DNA TGTGCCAGCACGTCCCGGGGGACAGGGGGGAATGAGCAGTTCTTC. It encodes CASTSRGTGGNEQFF.

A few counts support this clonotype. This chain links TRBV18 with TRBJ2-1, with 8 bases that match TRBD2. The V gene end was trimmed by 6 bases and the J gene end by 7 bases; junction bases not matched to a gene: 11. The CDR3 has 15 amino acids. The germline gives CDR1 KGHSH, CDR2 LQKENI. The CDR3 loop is CASSASSGLLNEQFF. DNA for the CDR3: TGTGCCAGCTCGGCCTCTAGCGGGCTATTGAATGAGCAGTTCTTC.

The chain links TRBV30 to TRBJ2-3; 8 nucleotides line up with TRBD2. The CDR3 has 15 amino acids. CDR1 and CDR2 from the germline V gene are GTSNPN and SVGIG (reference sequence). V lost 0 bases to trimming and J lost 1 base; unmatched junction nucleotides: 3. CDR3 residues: CAWSVTLAGTDTQYF. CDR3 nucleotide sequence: TGTGCCTGGAGTGTAACACTAGCGGGCACAGATACGCAGTATTTT.

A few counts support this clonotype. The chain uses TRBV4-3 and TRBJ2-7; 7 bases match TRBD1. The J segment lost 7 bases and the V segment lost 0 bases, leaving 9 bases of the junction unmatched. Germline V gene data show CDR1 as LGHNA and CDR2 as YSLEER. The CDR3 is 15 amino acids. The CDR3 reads CASSQEAGGLYEQYF. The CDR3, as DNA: TGCGCCAGCAGCCAAGAGGCAGGGGGTCTATATGAGCAGTACTTC.

The CDR3: CASSPSSASNEQFF. In DNA, the CDR3 is TGTGCCAGCAGTCCCTCTAGCGCGTCAAATGAGCAGTTCTTC. The chain carries TRBV6-2 or TRBV6-3 and TRBJ2-1; weak D call: TRBD2 (6 bases). The germline CDR1 and CDR2 sequences are MNHEY and SVGEGT. Trimming left V 5 bases short and J 7 bases short, with 15 bases between. The CDR3 is 14 residues long.

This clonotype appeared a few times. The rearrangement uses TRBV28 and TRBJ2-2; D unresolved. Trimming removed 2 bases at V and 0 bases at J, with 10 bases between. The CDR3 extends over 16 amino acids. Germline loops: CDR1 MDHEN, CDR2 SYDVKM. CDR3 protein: CASSLPTDPNTGELFF. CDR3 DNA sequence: TGTGCCAGCAGTTTACCAACTGATCCGAACACCGGGGAGCTGTTTTTT.

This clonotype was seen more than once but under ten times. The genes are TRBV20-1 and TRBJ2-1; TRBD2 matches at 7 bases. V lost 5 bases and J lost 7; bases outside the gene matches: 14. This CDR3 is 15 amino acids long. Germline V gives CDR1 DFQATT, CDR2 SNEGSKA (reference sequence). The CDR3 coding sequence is TGCAGTGCTGATCTCAATGGACTAGTGGAAAATGAGCAGTTCTTC. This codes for CSADLNGLVENEQFF.

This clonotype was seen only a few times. CDR3 DNA: TGCGCCAGCAGGCGGGAGGGCCGGGCCTACAATGAGCAGTTCTTC. Protein: CASRREGRAYNEQFF. The V gene is TRBV5-1, the J gene TRBJ2-1; 9 bases match TRBD2. V was pared by 5 bases and J by 2 bases, with 5 bases of the junction left unmatched. Germline loops: CDR1 SGHRS, CDR2 YFSETQ. This CDR3 spans 15 amino acids. The full variable domain, in which reference TRBV5-1 and TRBJ2-1 provide the parts outside the CDR3, is KAGVTQTPRYLIKTRGQQVTLSCSPISGHRSVSWYQQTPGQGLQFLFEYFSETQRNKGNFPGRFSGRQFSNSRSEMNVSTLELGDSALYLCASRREGRAYNEQFFGPGTRLTVL.

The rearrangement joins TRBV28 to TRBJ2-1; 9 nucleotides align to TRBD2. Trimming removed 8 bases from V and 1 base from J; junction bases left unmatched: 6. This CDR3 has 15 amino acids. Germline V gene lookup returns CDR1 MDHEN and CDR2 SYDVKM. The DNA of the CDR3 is TGTGCCAGCTCAGCGGGAGGAAGGTCCTACAATGAGCAGTTCTTC. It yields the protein CASSAGGRSYNEQFF.

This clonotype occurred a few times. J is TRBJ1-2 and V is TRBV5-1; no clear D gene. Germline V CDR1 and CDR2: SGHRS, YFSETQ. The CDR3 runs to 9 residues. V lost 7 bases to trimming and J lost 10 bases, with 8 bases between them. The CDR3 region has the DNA TGCGCCAGCCCTGAGGTCTACACCTTC. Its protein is CASPEVYTF.

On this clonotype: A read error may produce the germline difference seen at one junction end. CDR3 residues: CASSLGDRVDF. In DNA, the CDR3 is TGTGCCAGCAGTTTAGGGGACAGGGTGGATTTT. The V and J genes are TRBV12-3 or TRBV12-4 and TRBJ2-3, with 9 bases that match TRBD1. This CDR3 spans 11 amino acids.

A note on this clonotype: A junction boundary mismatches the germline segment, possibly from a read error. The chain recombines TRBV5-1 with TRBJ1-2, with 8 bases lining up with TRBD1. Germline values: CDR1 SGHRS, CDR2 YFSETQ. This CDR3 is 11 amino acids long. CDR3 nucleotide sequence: TGCGCCAGCCAGGACAGGGTTGGCTACTCCTTC. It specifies CASQDRVGYSF.

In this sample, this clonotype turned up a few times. The CDR3 loop reads CASSAENEQFF. CDR3 DNA: TGCGCCAGCAGCGCAGAAAATGAGCAGTTCTTC. The chain has TRBV5-1 and TRBJ2-1; no reliable D call. V was clipped by 4 bases and J by 7 bases, with 6 bases between them. There are 11 residues in the CDR3. Germline loops: CDR1 SGHRS, CDR2 YFSETQ.

CDR3 loop: CASRIRLSTDTQYF. The CDR3 DNA sequence: TGTGCCAGCAGGATAAGGCTATCCACAGATACGCAGTATTTT. The chain is built from TRBV2 and TRBJ2-3, with D unresolved. The CDR3 spans 14 residues. The V end was cut by 6 bases, the J end by 2 bases, with 12 bases between. The germline CDR1 and CDR2 sequences are SNHLY and FYNNEI.

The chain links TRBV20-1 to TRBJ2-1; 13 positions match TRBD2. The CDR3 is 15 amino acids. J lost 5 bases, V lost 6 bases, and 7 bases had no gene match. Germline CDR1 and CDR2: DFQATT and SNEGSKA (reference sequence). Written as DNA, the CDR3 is TGCAGTGCGTCGACCGGGACTAGCGGGAACAATGAGCAGTTCTTC. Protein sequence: CSASTGTSGNNEQFF.

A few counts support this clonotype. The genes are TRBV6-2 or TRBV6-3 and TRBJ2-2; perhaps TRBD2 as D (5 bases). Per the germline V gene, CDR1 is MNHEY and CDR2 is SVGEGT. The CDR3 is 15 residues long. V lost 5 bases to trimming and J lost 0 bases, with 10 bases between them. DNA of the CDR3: TGTGCCAGCAGTGGACGGGGAACGAACACCGGGGAGCTGTTTTTT. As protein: CASSGRGTNTGELFF.

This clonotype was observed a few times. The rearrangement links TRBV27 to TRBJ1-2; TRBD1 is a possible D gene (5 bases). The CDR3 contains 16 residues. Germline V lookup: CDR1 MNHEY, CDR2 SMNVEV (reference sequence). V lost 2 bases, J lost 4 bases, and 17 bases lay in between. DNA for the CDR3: TGTGCCAGCAGTTTACGGGGCCGCGAGTGGCGCTATGGCTACACCTTC. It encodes CASSLRGREWRYGYTF.